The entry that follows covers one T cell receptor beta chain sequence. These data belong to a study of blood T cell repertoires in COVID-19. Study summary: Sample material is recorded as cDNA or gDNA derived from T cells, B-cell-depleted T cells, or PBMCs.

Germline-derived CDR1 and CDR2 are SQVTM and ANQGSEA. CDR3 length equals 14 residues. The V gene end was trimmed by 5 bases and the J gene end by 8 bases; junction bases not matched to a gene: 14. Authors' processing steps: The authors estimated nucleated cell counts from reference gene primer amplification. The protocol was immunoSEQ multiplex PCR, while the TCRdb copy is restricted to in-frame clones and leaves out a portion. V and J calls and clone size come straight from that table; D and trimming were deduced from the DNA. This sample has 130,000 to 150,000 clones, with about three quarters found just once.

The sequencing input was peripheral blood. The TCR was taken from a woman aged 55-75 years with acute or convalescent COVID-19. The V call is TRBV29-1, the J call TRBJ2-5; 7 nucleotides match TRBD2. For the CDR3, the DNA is TGCAGCGTTCCAGCGGGCGCGTCGGGGGGTACCCAGTACTTC. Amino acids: CSVPAGASGGTQYF.